One and the same sample provided the 27 T cell receptor beta chains below, sequenced in a study of PD-1 blockade in classical Hodgkin lymphoma (TCRdb year 2020). The sample's time point, from its label and the paper: cycle 4 day 1 (C4D1), after 6 weeks of nivolumab. All trial patients had relapsed after autologous stem cell transplantation, with cohorts A, B and C differing in prior brentuximab vedotin exposure. Magnetic negative selection with a Miltenyi CD4+ T cell isolation kit was used to purify CD4+ T cells from thawed PBMCs. Library preparation employed the immunoSEQ multiplex PCR assay. Imported from immuneACCESS, the table was reduced by TCRdb to in-frame sequences with V and J called. These copies leave out some clones; in studies compared against another copy, an unresolved V gene accounts for under half, and the cause of the remainder is not known. In this sample the table shows 29,000 or so clones, approximately 81% of which occur a single time. The ten largest clones take up 0.5% to 0.65% of the sample.

The sample was CD4+ T cells from blood, taken before the fourth cycle of nivolumab. The source is a human donor with classical Hodgkin lymphoma.

The V call is TRBV28, the J call TRBJ2-3, with a possible D match to TRBD2 (6 bases). The CDR3 covers 14 residues. The germline gives CDR1 MDHEN, CDR2 SYDVKM. Deletions cut 7 bases from V and 2 bases from J, with 13 bases between. The CDR3 reads CASTPGLTTDTQYF. In DNA, the CDR3 is TGTGCCAGCACCCCGGGACTTACCACAGATACGCAGTATTTT.

The rearrangement uses TRBV28 and TRBJ1-3; D perhaps matches TRBD1 (6 bases). Germline CDR1 is MDHEN and CDR2 is SYDVKM. V dropped 3 bases and J dropped 4 bases, with 10 bases sitting between them. The CDR3 has 14 amino acids. Here the CDR3 DNA reads TGTGCCAGCAGTTTGCAGGGGAGCGGAAACACCATATATTTT. Its protein product is CASSLQGSGNTIYF. The whole variable domain, filled in from reference TRBV28 and TRBJ1-3, reads DVKVTQSSRYLVKRTGEKVFLECVQDMDHENMFWYRQDPGLGLRLIYFSYDVKMKEKGDIPEGYSVSREKKERFSLILESASTNQTSMYLCASSLQGSGNTIYFGEGSWLTVV.

The chain links TRBV7-6 to TRBJ2-5; D remains ambiguous. V gave up 2 bases and J gave up 5 bases, with 15 bases separating them. The CDR3 runs 15 residues. Germline V gene data show CDR1 as SGHVS and CDR2 as FNYEAQ. The CDR3 region is CASSLIMADGETQYF. Written as DNA, the CDR3 is TGTGCCAGCAGCTTAATAATGGCAGATGGGGAGACCCAGTACTTC.

This chain links TRBV6-5 with TRBJ1-1; D possibly corresponds to TRBD1 (6 bases). The germline V and J ends were trimmed by 0 bases and 6 bases, with 11 bases remaining between them. The CDR3 sequence is 14 residues long. Germline V gives CDR1 MNHEY, CDR2 SVGAGI. CDR3 sequence reads: CASSYSQGSAEAFF. DNA for the CDR3: TGTGCCAGCAGTTACTCCCAGGGGAGCGCTGAAGCTTTCTTT.

The rearrangement joins TRBV5-1 to TRBJ1-1, with D perhaps TRBD1 (6 bases). The CDR3 contains 13 residues. Per germline, CDR1 SGHRS and CDR2 YFSETQ. The germline V and J ends were trimmed by 4 bases and 1 base, with 8 bases remaining between them. DNA for the CDR3: TGCGCCAGCAGCGTGACAGGGAACACTGAAGCTTTCTTT. It specifies CASSVTGNTEAFF. The variable domain in full, completed from reference TRBV5-1 and TRBJ1-1, reads KAGVTQTPRYLIKTRGQQVTLSCSPISGHRSVSWYQQTPGQGLQFLFEYFSETQRNKGNFPGRFSGRQFSNSRSEMNVSTLELGDSALYLCASSVTGNTEAFFGQGTRLTVV.

This clone has a single count. This sequence joins TRBV5-1 and TRBJ1-4; 7 nucleotides align to TRBD1. The ends lost 2 bases at V and 3 bases at J; junction bases unmatched: 4. Looked up from germline, CDR1 is SGHRS and CDR2 is YFSETQ. The CDR3 contains 15 residues. CDR3 protein: CASSFRGMSNEKLFF. The CDR3 nucleotides read TGCGCCAGCAGCTTCAGGGGGATGTCTAATGAAAAACTGTTTTTT. The whole variable domain, remainder taken from reference TRBV5-1 and TRBJ1-4, is KAGVTQTPRYLIKTRGQQVTLSCSPISGHRSVSWYQQTPGQGLQFLFEYFSETQRNKGNFPGRFSGRQFSNSRSEMNVSTLELGDSALYLCASSFRGMSNEKLFFGSGTQLSVL.

The V gene is TRBV19, the J gene TRBJ2-1; the match to TRBD2 covers 8 bases. The germline V gene encodes CDR1 LNHDA and CDR2 SQIVND (reference sequence). The CDR3 length is 15 residues. The V segment lost 5 bases and the J segment 1 base; nucleotides outside the gene matches: 4. In nucleotides, the CDR3 is TGTGCCAGTAGTCCCCGGGGGGGATCCTACAATGAGCAGTTCTTC. Translation gives CASSPRGGSYNEQFF.

The chain has TRBV7-6 and TRBJ2-7; 8 nucleotides align to TRBD1. The CDR3 sequence is 13 residues long. The V gene's germline CDR1 is SGHVS and CDR2 FNYEAQ. Trimming took 5 bases from V and 6 from J; bases not matched to a gene: 6. DNA for the CDR3: TGTGCCAGCAGCCGATCGACAGGGGCCGAGCAGTACTTC. It translates to CASSRSTGAEQYF.

This chain connects TRBV18 to TRBJ1-4; D unclear. V was pared by 3 bases and J by 8 bases, with 10 bases between. From germline, CDR1 is KGHSH and CDR2 LQKENI. This CDR3 contains 13 residues. The CDR3 loop is CASSPNGEEKLFF. CDR3 DNA sequence: TGTGCCAGCTCACCGAACGGGGAGGAAAAACTGTTTTTT. The variable domain in full, with the rest retrieved from reference TRBV18 and TRBJ1-4, is NAGVMQNPRHLVRRRGQEARLRCSPMKGHSHVYWYRQLPEEGLKFMVYLQKENIIDESGMPKERFSAEFPKEGPSILRIQQVVRGDSAAYFCASSPNGEEKLFFGSGTQLSVL.

The V and J genes are TRBV7-9 and TRBJ2-5; 12 bases agree with TRBD2. The germline V gene encodes CDR1 SEHNR and CDR2 FQNEAQ (reference sequence). Trimming at V came to 2 bases and at J to 5 bases, leaving 6 bases not matched to a gene. The CDR3 is 16 amino acids. CDR3 residues: CASSLLAGGPGETQYF. The DNA of the CDR3 is TGTGCCAGCAGCTTACTAGCGGGGGGGCCTGGGGAGACCCAGTACTTC.

In this sample, this clone turned up once. The rearrangement joins TRBV6-5 to TRBJ2-5, with D perhaps TRBD2 (6 bases). The V end was cut by 6 bases, the J end by 7 bases, with 15 bases between. Germline CDR1 reads MNHEY; CDR2 reads SVGAGI. The CDR3 covers 13 residues. The CDR3 bases are TGTGCCAGCAGACCCGGAGGGGATTGGACCCAGTACTTC. The encoded protein is CASRPGGDWTQYF.

The chain recombines TRBV14 with TRBJ2-3, with 10 positions matching TRBD2. This CDR3 is built from 15 residues. CDR1 is SGHDN and CDR2 is FVKESK in the germline V gene. Trimming cost V 8 bases and J 0 bases; bases outside gene matches: 5. This CDR3 reads CASQREGLSTDTQYF. The CDR3 DNA follows: TGTGCCAGCCAGCGGGAGGGACTTAGCACAGATACGCAGTATTTT. The variable domain in full, completed from reference TRBV14 and TRBJ2-3, reads EAGVTQFPSHSVIEKGQTVTLRCDPISGHDNLYWYRRVMGKEIKFLLHFVKESKQDESGMPNNRFLAERTGGTYSTLKVQPAELEDSGVYFCASQREGLSTDTQYFGPGTRLTVL.

The chain joins TRBV5-1 to TRBJ2-5, with a tentative D call TRBD1 (5 bases). The CDR3 spans 15 residues. Looked up from germline, CDR1 is SGHRS and CDR2 is YFSETQ. V was trimmed by 0 bases and J by 4 bases, leaving 13 bases between them. The CDR3 sequence is CASSLAFRVLETQYF. In nucleotides, the CDR3 is TGCGCCAGCAGCTTGGCCTTCAGGGTTCTAGAGACCCAGTACTTC. Together with reference TRBV5-1 and TRBJ2-5, the CDR3 gives the full variable domain: KAGVTQTPRYLIKTRGQQVTLSCSPISGHRSVSWYQQTPGQGLQFLFEYFSETQRNKGNFPGRFSGRQFSNSRSEMNVSTLELGDSALYLCASSLAFRVLETQYFGPGTRLLVL.

This clone appeared once. V and J are TRBV5-6 and TRBJ2-1; perhaps TRBD2 as D (6 bases). Germline loops: CDR1 SGHDT, CDR2 YYEEEE. This CDR3 contains 13 residues. The V gene lost 2 bases and the J gene lost 6 bases, with 9 bases spanning the gap. The chain's CDR3 is CASSFAGINEQFF. The CDR3 DNA is TGTGCCAGCAGCTTTGCGGGGATCAATGAGCAGTTCTTC.

This clone appeared a few times. V is TRBV5-4 and J is TRBJ1-1; a weak D match, TRBD1 (6 bases). Germline CDR1 reads SGHNT; CDR2 reads YYREEE (reference sequence). The ends were cut back, 5 bases at V and 1 base at J, with 18 bases in the middle. The CDR3 is 16 residues long. The CDR3 here is CASRRRRGTPNTEAFF. The DNA for the CDR3 is TGTGCCAGCAGAAGACGACGAGGGACACCGAACACTGAAGCTTTCTTT.

The CDR3 nucleotides are TGCGCCAGCAGCATCGGACAGGGGGACCCAGATACGCAGTATTTT. Translation: CASSIGQGDPDTQYF. The J gene is TRBJ2-3, the V gene TRBV5-1; TRBD1 agrees at 10 bases. There are 15 residues in the CDR3. Germline assignment: CDR1 SGHRS and CDR2 YFSETQ. V gave up 4 bases and J gave up 4 bases; unmatched junction bases: 6.

This chain links TRBV19 with TRBJ1-5, with a tentative D call TRBD1 (5 bases). The CDR3 consists of 16 residues. V shed 1 base and J shed 3 bases, with 13 bases lying between them. The germline gives CDR1 LNHDA, CDR2 SQIVND (reference sequence). CDR3 in DNA: TGTGCCAGTAGTATAGGGGGCGGGGCAGTCAATCAGCCCCAGCATTTT. Its protein product is CASSIGGGAVNQPQHF. The complete variable domain, with remaining parts taken from reference TRBV19 and TRBJ1-5, reads DGGITQSPKYLFRKEGQNVTLSCEQNLNHDAMYWYRQDPGQGLRLIYYSQIVNDFQKGDIAEGYSVSREKKESFPLTVTSAQKNPTAFYLCASSIGGGAVNQPQHFGDGTRLSIL.

The CDR3 nucleotides are TGTGCCAGCAGTGACCCGGGGACAGGGGGCTACGAGCAGTACTTC. It yields the protein CASSDPGTGGYEQYF. V usage is TRBV28 and J usage is TRBJ2-7, with 11 bases matching TRBD1. In germline, CDR1 is MDHEN, CDR2 SYDVKM. V lost 5 bases to trimming and J lost 3 bases; unmatched junction nucleotides: 6. The CDR3 consists of 15 residues.

The chain couples TRBV7-2 to TRBJ2-5; D is unclear. CDR3 length equals 14 residues. V was clipped by 1 base and J by 12 bases, with 18 bases between them. The germline CDR1 and CDR2 sequences are SGHTA and FQGNSA. CDR3 amino acids: CASSLGSSPGSKYF. The CDR3 DNA follows: TGTGCCAGCAGCTTAGGTTCCTCGCCCGGTAGTAAGTACTTC.

This clone was detected only a few times. The J gene is TRBJ1-2, the V gene TRBV4-1; tentative D call: TRBD1 (6 bases). Trimming removed 0 bases from V and 5 bases from J, with 10 bases in between. The length of the CDR3 is 14 residues. Germline assignment: CDR1 MGHRA and CDR2 YSYEKL. CDR3 coding DNA: TGCGCCAGCAGCCAAGAAACAGGGCTGTATGGCTACACCTTC. As protein: CASSQETGLYGYTF.

V gene TRBV7-9 combines with J gene TRBJ1-2, with 9 bases aligning to TRBD1. This CDR3 has 15 residues. The V gene end was trimmed by 3 bases and the J gene end by 4 bases; junction bases not matched to a gene: 6. Germline V gene data show CDR1 as SEHNR and CDR2 as FQNEAQ (reference sequence). CDR3 loop: CASSLGQGGSYGYTF. DNA of the CDR3: TGTGCCAGCAGCTTGGGACAGGGAGGTAGCTATGGCTACACCTTC.

This chain's CDR3 is CASSEALSVDRYGYTF. The CDR3 coding sequence is TGTGCCAGCAGTGAAGCGCTTTCCGTCGACCGCTATGGCTACACCTTC. V gene TRBV6-1 combines with J gene TRBJ1-2, with unresolved D. This CDR3 is 16 amino acids long. The germline gives CDR1 MNHNS, CDR2 SASEGT. Trimming removed 0 bases at V and 4 bases at J, with 15 bases between.

The chain uses TRBV19 and TRBJ2-3, with TRBD2 as a possible D gene (5 bases). Trimming pared 5 bases from V and 1 base from J, leaving 16 bases between. Germline V gene data show CDR1 as LNHDA and CDR2 as SQIVND (reference sequence). This CDR3 is built from 16 residues. CDR3 coding DNA: TGTGCCAGTAGTCCCCTTCGGGAAGGCGGCACAGATACGCAGTATTTT. Translation gives CASSPLREGGTDTQYF. The full variable domain, rest sourced from reference TRBV19 and TRBJ2-3, is DGGITQSPKYLFRKEGQNVTLSCEQNLNHDAMYWYRQDPGQGLRLIYYSQIVNDFQKGDIAEGYSVSREKKESFPLTVTSAQKNPTAFYLCASSPLREGGTDTQYFGPGTRLTVL.

The V gene is TRBV28, the J gene TRBJ1-5; the match to TRBD1 covers 8 bases. The germline CDR1 and CDR2 sequences are MDHEN and SYDVKM. Trimming at V came to 11 bases and at J to 1 base, leaving 16 bases not matched to a gene. The CDR3 extends over 17 amino acids. CDR3 protein: CAVWGQAWGVSNQPQHF. The CDR3 DNA reads TGTGCCGTATGGGGACAGGCTTGGGGGGTAAGCAATCAGCCCCAGCATTTT.

The gene calls are TRBV7-9 and TRBJ1-6, with D uncertain. Trimming took off 1 base at V and 5 bases at J, with 6 bases between the two ends. Per the germline V gene, CDR1 is SEHNR and CDR2 is FQNEAQ (reference sequence). The CDR3 totals 14 residues. CDR3 amino acids: CASSLGADNSPLHF. The CDR3 DNA is TGTGCCAGCAGCTTAGGGGCGGATAATTCACCCCTCCACTTT.

The chain employs TRBV9 and TRBJ2-6; 7 nucleotides line up with TRBD2. The V gene end was trimmed by 7 bases and the J gene end by 1 base; junction bases not matched to a gene: 11. The CDR3 contains 17 residues. The germline V gene has CDR1 SGDLS and CDR2 YYNGEE. The CDR3 reads CASSIGGGVSGANVLTF. The CDR3 nucleotides are TGTGCCAGCTCTATCGGTGGGGGGGTTTCTGGGGCCAACGTCCTGACTTTC.

The count of this clone is one. The V gene is TRBV5-1, the J gene TRBJ1-4; 10 bases align to TRBD1. V dropped 4 bases and J dropped 2; count of bases not matched to a gene: 8. The length of the CDR3 is 17 residues. Germline V gene sequence: CDR1 SGHRS, CDR2 YFSETQ. The CDR3 protein is CASSPGDRGGTNEKLFF. The CDR3 DNA is TGCGCCAGCAGCCCGGGGGACAGGGGAGGGACTAATGAAAAACTGTTTTTT.